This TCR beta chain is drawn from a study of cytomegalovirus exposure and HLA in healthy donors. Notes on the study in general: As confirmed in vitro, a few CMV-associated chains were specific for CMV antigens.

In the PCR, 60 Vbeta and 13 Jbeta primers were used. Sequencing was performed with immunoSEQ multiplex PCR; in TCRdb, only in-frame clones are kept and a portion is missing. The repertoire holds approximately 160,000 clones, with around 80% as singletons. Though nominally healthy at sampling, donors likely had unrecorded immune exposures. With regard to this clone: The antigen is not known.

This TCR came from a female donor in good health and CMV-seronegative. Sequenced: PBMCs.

As DNA, the CDR3 is TGTGCCAGCAGCTCCGACAGGGCGAACACTGAAGCTTTCTTT. It encodes CASSSDRANTEAFF. This rearrangement joins TRBV7-2 to TRBJ1-1; 7 nucleotides align to TRBD1. This CDR3 is 14 amino acids long. Germline V gene lookup returns CDR1 SGHTA and CDR2 FQGNSA. The junction had 3 bases not matched to a gene; V was cut back by 4 bases and J by 1 base. The full variable domain, its missing parts supplied by reference TRBV7-2 and TRBJ1-1, is GAGVSQSPSNKVTEKGKDVELRCDPISGHTALYWYRQSLGQGLEFLIYFQGNSAPDKSGLPSDRFSAERTGGSVSTLTIQRTQQEDSAVYLCASSSDRANTEAFFGQGTRLTVV.